The table lists the clone carrying this T cell receptor (beta chain) with many counts. This sample was included in a study of T-cell reconstitution after alpha-beta-depleted transplantation in children. V dropped 5 bases and J dropped 4; count of bases not matched to a gene: 3. The CDR3 is 12 amino acids. CDR1 is DFQATT and CDR2 is SNEGSKA in the germline V gene (reference sequence). Unique molecular identifiers were built into the TCRbeta library. One entry per CDR3 protein, called by TCRdb with MiXCR from the PCR reads. This sample has around 200,000 distinct CDR3 sequences, with about 6.4% found just once.

The sequence was collected from a human donor who donated a stem cell graft to a child with Wiskott-Aldrich syndrome. Here the sequenced sample was PBMCs from the stem cell graft donor, taken from the stem cell graft. The chain carries TRBV20-1 and TRBJ1-2; the match to TRBD1 covers 8 bases. CDR3 in amino acids: CSAADRGYGYTF. The CDR3 bases are TGCAGTGCTGCAGACAGGGGCTATGGCTACACCTTC.